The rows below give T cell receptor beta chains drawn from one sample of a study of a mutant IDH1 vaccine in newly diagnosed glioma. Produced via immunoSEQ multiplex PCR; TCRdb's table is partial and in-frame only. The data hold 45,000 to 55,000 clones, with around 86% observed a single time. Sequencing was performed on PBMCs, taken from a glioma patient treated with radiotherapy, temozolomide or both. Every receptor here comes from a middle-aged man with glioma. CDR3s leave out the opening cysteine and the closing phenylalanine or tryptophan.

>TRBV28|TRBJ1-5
ASRPTGGRGNQPQH
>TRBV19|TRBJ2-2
ASSIAGAGRGELF
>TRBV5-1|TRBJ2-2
ASSFPGVGTGELF
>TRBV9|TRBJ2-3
ASSVSSASTDTQY
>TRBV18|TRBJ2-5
ASSRAASGEETQY
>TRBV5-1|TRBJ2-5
ASSLGSIIQTQY
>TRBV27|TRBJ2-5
ASSPPGAGNQETQY
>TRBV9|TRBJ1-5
ASSVDGVRDQPQH
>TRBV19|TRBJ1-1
ASSIDRGQGPLGTEAF
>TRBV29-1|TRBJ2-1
SVLRDSNEQF
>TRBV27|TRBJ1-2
ASSFGGRGYGYT
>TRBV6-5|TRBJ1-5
ASRSGQGNQPQH
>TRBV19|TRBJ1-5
ASSITGGGTWSNQPQH
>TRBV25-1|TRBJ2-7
ASSEAGGPWYEQY
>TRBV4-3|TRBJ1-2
ASSQDLGGGGYT
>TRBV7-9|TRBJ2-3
ASSPFREDTQY
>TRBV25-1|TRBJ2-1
ASSATGKF
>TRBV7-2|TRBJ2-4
ASSLRWGENIQY
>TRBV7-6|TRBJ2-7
ASSLFEGSSYEQY
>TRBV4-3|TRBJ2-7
ASSHSTGGYEQY
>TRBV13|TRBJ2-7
ASTSGTGLAGYEQY
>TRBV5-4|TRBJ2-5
ASSLGGRLGQETQY
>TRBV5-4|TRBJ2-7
ASRWAGGDEQY
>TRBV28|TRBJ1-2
ASSLFWRANYGYT
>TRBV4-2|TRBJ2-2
ASSQDLGELF
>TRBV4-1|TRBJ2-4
ASSLGTSSHIQY
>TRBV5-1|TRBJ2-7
ASSLVLAGDEGYEQY
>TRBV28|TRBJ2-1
ASSLLLAGGEF
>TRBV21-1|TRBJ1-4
ASSKGGPGGRGGNEKLF
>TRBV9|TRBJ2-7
ASSITGTEAGEQY
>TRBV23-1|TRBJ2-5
ASSQAGTGFSQY
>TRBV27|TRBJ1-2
ASSSQGRKEDYGYT
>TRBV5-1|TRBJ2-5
ASSLGPSGRETQY
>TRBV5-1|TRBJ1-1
ASGQGAANTEAF
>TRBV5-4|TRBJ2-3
ASSFAGDKNTQY
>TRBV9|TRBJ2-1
ASSQLGGPYNEQF
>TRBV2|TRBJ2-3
ASSVGTGRIDTQY
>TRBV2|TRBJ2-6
ASHRTFSGANVLT
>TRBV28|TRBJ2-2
ASSLAAGTSLVGELF
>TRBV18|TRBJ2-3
ASSPRTSGSADTQY
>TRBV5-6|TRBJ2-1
ASSWGPQYNEQF
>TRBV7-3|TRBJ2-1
ASSLTSRGNEQF
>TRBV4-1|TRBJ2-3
ASSQALAGATDTQY
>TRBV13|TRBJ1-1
ASSFELEAF
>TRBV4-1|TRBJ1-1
ASSRSGQTRENTEAF
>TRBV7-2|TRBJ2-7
ASSRTLTGLGEQY
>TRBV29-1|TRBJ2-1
SARRSSGRNEQF
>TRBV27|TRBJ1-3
ASSLGRYSGNTIY
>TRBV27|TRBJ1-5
ASSLNALRYSNQPQH
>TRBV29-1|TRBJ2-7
SVVGQGYEQY
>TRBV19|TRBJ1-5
ASSSPDSLGPQH
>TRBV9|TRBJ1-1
ASTLLTGTGGKGAF
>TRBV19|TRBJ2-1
ASSITSGPYNEQF
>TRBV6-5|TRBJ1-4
ASRRQGPNEKLF
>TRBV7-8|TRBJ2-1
ASKVGGRAYNEQF
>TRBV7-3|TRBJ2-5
ASSLTGRERWETQY